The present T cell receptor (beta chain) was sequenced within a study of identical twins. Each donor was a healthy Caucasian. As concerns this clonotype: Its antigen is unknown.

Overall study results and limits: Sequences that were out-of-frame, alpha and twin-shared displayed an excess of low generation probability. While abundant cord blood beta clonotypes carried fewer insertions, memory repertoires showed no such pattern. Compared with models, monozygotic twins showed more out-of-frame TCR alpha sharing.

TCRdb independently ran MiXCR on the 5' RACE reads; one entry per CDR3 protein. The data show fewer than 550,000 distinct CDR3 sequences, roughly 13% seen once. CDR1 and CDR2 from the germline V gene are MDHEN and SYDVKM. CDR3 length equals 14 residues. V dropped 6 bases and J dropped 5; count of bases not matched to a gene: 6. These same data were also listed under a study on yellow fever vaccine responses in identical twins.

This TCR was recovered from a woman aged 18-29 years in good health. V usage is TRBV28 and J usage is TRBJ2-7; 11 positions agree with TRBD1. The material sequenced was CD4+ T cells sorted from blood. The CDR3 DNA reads TGTGCCAGCAGCCGGGGACAGGGGGGTCACGAGCAGTACTTC. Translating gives CASSRGQGGHEQYF.